Listed below are T cell receptor beta chains from one sample, sequenced in a study of T-cell memory formation after mild COVID-19. TCRdb recomputed calls from the 5' RACE reads with MiXCR, one row per CDR3 protein. The sample holds roughly 320,000 distinct CDR3 sequences; over 25% are singletons and the top ten take roughly 14%. What was sequenced was PBMCs or a T cell subset sorted from them (not recorded which). The receptors shown here come from an adult woman who had mild COVID-19 (a few samples of this study predate the infection). Cell type and time point are not known. CDR3s include the opening cysteine and the closing phenylalanine or tryptophan. Each record gives: V gene, J gene, D gene, clone size, CDR3 protein, CDR3 DNA. The D gene is left open where the match is weak. The size entry is marked missing in some rows and otherwise reads once, few, many or a size class.

TRBV12-3/TRBV12-4	TRBJ2-7	TRBD2	NA	CASSTGLASRGQYF	TGTGCCAGCAGCACGGGACTAGCCTCTCGAGGGCAGTACTTC
TRBV11-3	TRBJ2-2	TRBD1	few	CASSLGERGLLDTGELFF	TGTGCCAGCAGCTTAGGCGAGAGGGGGCTGCTGGACACCGGGGAGCTGTTTTTT
TRBV5-6	TRBJ2-1	TRBD2	NA	CASSPGTSGGVDEQFF	TGTGCCAGCAGCCCGGGGACTAGCGGGGGGGTAGATGAGCAGTTCTTC
TRBV10-3	TRBJ2-2	NA	few	CAISEGVNTGELFF	TGTGCCATCAGTGAAGGGGTGAACACCGGGGAGCTGTTTTTT
TRBV20-1	TRBJ1-1	NA	NA	CSAVGGNTEAFF	TGCAGTGCAGTTGGGGGGAACACTGAAGCTTTCTTT
TRBV12-3/TRBV12-4	TRBJ1-5	NA	few	CASSLGWTSNQPQHF	TGTGCCAGCAGTTTAGGTTGGACAAGCAATCAGCCCCAGCATTTT
TRBV12-3/TRBV12-4	TRBJ1-1	NA	NA	CASSYATQSSEAFF	TGTGCCAGCAGTTATGCCACCCAGAGTAGCGAAGCTTTCTTT
TRBV2	TRBJ2-1	NA	few	CASSPRDYNEQFF	TGTGCCAGCAGCCCCCGGGACTACAATGAGCAGTTCTTC
TRBV18	TRBJ2-2	NA	NA	CASSPRAANTGELFF	TGTGCCAGCTCACCCCGGGCTGCGAACACCGGGGAGCTGTTTTTT
TRBV24-1	TRBJ2-7	TRBD1	few	CATSDPRDRVYEQYF	TGTGCCACCAGTGATCCTAGGGACAGGGTCTACGAGCAGTACTTC
TRBV5-1	TRBJ2-3	NA	NA	CASSLDGQEDTQYF	TGCGCCAGCAGCTTGGACGGGCAGGAAGATACGCAGTATTTT
TRBV7-2	TRBJ2-7	NA	NA	CASSLDGGPSAREQYF	TGTGCCAGCAGCTTAGACGGGGGGCCCTCTGCGAGAGAGCAGTACTTC
TRBV15	TRBJ2-7	NA	NA	CATNEGTPSYEQYF	TGTGCCACCAACGAAGGGACACCATCCTACGAGCAGTACTTC
TRBV4-2	TRBJ1-6	TRBD1	NA	CASSQEGGTGNSPLHF	TGTGCCAGCAGCCAAGAAGGTGGGACAGGGAATTCACCCCTCCACTTT
TRBV9	TRBJ2-7	TRBD1	NA	CASSVFAGGSYEQYF	TGTGCCAGCAGCGTCTTTGCAGGGGGATCCTACGAGCAGTACTTC
TRBV5-1	TRBJ1-1	TRBD1	few	CASRLTGLNTEAFF	TGCGCCAGCAGACTGACAGGGTTGAACACTGAAGCTTTCTTT
TRBV18	TRBJ2-1	NA	NA	CASSAGYGFNEQFF	TGTGCCAGCTCTGCTGGGTATGGCTTTAATGAGCAGTTCTTC
TRBV5-5	TRBJ1-5	NA	NA	CASSSKVSSNQPQHF	TGTGCCAGCAGCTCCAAAGTCAGCTCCAATCAGCCCCAGCATTTT
TRBV11-2	TRBJ2-3	NA	few	CASSLERASGTQYF	TGTGCCAGCAGCTTAGAAAGGGCGTCGGGGACGCAGTATTTT
TRBV5-6	TRBJ2-5	NA	few	CASTPLGGSQETQYF	TGTGCCAGCACCCCTCTGGGCGGGTCCCAAGAGACCCAGTACTTC
TRBV20-1	TRBJ1-1	NA	NA	CSAKEGGTEAFF	TGCAGTGCTAAGGAAGGAGGGACTGAAGCTTTCTTT
TRBV11-2	TRBJ1-1	NA	few	CASSLDAAGNTEAFF	TGTGCCAGCAGCTTAGATGCGGCAGGGAACACTGAAGCTTTCTTT
TRBV12-3/TRBV12-4	TRBJ1-5	NA	few	CASSPPRANQPQHF	TGTGCCAGCAGCCCGCCGAGGGCTAATCAGCCCCAGCATTTT
TRBV6-5	TRBJ1-1	NA	NA	CASTQGWTNTEAFF	TGTGCCAGCACCCAAGGGTGGACGAACACTGAAGCTTTCTTT
TRBV7-9	TRBJ1-2	NA	NA	CASSLVVDLAARTGYTF	TGTGCCAGCAGCTTAGTGGTGGACTTGGCTGCCCGGACTGGCTACACCTTC
TRBV14	TRBJ2-1	NA	NA	CASSHLLGYNEQFF	TGTGCCAGCAGCCACCTCTTGGGTTACAATGAGCAGTTCTTC
TRBV6-5	TRBJ1-1	TRBD1	NA	CASSSRDRANTEAFF	TGTGCCAGCAGTTCGCGGGACAGGGCCAACACTGAAGCTTTCTTT